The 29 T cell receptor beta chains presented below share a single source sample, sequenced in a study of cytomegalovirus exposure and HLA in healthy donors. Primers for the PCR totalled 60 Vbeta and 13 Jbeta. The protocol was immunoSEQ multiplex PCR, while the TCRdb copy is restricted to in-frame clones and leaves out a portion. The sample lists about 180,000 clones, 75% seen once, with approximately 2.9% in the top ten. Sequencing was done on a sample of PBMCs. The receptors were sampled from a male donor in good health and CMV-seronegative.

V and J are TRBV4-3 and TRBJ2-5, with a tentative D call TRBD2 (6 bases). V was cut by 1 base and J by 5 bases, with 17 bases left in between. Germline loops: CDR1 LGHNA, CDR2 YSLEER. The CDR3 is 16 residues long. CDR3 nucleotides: TGCGCCAGCAGCCAAGGGGGAGGAGTGACCCTGGAGACCCAGTACTTC. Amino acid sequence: CASSQGGGVTLETQYF.

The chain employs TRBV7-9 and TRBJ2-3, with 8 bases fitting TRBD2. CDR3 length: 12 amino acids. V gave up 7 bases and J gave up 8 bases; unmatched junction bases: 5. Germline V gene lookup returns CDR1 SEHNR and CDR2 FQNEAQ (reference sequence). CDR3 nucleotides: TGTGCCAGCATTCTAGCGGGTTCTACGCAGTATTTT. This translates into CASILAGSTQYF. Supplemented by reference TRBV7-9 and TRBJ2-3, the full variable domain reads DTGVSQNPRHKITKRGQNVTFRCDPISEHNRLYWYRQTLGQGPEFLTYFQNEAQLEKSRLLSDRFSAERPKGSFSTLEIQRTEQGDSAMYLCASILAGSTQYFGPGTRLTVL.

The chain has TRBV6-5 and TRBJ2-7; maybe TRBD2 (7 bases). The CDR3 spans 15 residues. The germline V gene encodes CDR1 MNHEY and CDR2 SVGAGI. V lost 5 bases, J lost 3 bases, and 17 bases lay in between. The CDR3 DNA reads TGTGCCAGCAGTCCTGGGGGAGGGGGAGGCTACGAGCAGTACTTC. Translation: CASSPGGGGGYEQYF.

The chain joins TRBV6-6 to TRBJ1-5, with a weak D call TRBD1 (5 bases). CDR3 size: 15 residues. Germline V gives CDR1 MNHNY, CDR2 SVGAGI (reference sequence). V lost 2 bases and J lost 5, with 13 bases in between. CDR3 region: CASSYNWGVDQPQHF. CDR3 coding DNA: TGTGCCAGCAGTTACAATTGGGGGGTTGATCAGCCCCAGCATTTT.

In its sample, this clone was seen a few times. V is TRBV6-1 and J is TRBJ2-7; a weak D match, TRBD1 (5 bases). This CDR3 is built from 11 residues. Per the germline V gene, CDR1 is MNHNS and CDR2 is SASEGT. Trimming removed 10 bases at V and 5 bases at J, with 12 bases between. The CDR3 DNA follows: TGTGCCACCCTAAGGGGTAACGAGCAGTACTTC. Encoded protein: CATLRGNEQYF.

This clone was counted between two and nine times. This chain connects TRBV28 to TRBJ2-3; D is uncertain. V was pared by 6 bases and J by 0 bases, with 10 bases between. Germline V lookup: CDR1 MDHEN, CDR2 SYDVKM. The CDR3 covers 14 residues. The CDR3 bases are TGTGCCAGCAGATCGCAACTTAGCACAGATACGCAGTATTTT. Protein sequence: CASRSQLSTDTQYF.

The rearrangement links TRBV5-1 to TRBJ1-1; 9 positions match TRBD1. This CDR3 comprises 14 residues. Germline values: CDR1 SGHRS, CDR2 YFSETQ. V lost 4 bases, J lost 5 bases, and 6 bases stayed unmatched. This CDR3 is CASSIWTGETEAFF. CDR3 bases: TGCGCCAGCAGCATCTGGACAGGGGAAACTGAAGCTTTCTTT.

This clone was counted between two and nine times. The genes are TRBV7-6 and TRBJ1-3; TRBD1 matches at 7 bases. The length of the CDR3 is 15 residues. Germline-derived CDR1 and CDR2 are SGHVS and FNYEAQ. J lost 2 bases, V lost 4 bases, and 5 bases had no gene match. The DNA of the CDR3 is TGTGCCAGCAGCTCGAGGGGGCAAACTGGAAACACCATATATTTT. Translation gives CASSSRGQTGNTIYF.

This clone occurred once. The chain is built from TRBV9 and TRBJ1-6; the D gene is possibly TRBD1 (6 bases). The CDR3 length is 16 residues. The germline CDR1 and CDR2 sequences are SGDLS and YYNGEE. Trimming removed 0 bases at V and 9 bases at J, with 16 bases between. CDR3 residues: CASSVDLGQGGSPLHF. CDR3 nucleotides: TGTGCCAGCAGCGTAGATCTCGGGCAAGGGGGTTCACCCCTCCACTTT.

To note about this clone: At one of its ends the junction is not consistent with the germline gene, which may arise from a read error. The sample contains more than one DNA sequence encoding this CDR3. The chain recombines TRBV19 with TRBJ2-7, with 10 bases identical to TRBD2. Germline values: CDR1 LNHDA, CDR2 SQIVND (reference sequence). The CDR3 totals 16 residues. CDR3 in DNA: TGCGCCAGTAGTCGGCTTTGGACTAGCGGTTCCTACGAGCAGTACTTC. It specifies CASSRLWTSGSYEQYF.

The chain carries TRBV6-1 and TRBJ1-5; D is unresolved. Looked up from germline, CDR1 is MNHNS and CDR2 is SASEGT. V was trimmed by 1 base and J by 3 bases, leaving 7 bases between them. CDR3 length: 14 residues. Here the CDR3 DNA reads TGTGCCAGCAGTGAAGGGCAACCCAATCAGCCCCAGCATTTT. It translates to CASSEGQPNQPQHF.

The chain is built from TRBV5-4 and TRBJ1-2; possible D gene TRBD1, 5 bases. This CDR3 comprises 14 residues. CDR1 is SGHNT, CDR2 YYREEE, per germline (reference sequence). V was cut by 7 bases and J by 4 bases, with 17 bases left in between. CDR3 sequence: CASLKGEESYGYTF. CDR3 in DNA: TGTGCCAGCCTGAAAGGGGAAGAGTCCTATGGCTACACCTTC.

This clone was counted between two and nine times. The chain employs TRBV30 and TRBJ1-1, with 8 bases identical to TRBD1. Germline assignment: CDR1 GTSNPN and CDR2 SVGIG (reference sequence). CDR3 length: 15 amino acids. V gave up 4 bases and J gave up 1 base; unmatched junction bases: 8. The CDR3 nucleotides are TGTGCCTGGAACCGTCCCGGGACAGGGAACACTGAAGCTTTCTTT. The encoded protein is CAWNRPGTGNTEAFF.

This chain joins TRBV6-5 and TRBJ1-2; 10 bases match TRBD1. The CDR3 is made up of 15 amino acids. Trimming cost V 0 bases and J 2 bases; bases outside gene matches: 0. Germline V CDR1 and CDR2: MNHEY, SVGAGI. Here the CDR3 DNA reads TGTGCCAGCAGTTACTCGGGACAGGGGAACTATGGCTACACCTTC. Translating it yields CASSYSGQGNYGYTF.

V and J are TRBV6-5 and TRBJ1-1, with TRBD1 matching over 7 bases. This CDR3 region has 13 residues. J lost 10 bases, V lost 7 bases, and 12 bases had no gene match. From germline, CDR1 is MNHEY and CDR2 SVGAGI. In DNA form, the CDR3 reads TGTGCCAGCACCCGGGGCCCAGGGGGGTTAGCTTTCTTT. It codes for CASTRGPGGLAFF.

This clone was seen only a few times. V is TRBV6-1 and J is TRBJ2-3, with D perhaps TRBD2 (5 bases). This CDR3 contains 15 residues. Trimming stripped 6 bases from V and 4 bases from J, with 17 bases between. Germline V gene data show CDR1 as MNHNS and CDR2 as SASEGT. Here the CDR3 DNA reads TGTGCCAGCAGGTCCGGGCCAAGCGGAGCAGATACGCAGTATTTT. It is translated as CASRSGPSGADTQYF.

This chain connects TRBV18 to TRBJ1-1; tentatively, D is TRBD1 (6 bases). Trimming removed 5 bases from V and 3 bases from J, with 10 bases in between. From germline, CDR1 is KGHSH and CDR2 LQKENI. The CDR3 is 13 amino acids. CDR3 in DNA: TGTGCCAGCTCATCTAACAGGGACACTGAAGCTTTCTTT. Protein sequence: CASSSNRDTEAFF.

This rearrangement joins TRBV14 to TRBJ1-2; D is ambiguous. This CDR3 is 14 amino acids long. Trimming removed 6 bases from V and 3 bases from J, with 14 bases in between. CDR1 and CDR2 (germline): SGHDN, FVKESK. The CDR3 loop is CASRPSLGDYGYTF. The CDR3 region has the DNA TGTGCCAGCAGGCCCAGCCTCGGGGACTATGGCTACACCTTC.

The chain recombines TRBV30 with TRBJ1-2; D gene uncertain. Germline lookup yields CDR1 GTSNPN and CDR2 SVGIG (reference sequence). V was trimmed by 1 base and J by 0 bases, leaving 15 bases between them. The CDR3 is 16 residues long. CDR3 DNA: TGTGCCTGGAGTGCCCAAACAGCAGAAGCTAACTATGGCTACACCTTC. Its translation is CAWSAQTAEANYGYTF.

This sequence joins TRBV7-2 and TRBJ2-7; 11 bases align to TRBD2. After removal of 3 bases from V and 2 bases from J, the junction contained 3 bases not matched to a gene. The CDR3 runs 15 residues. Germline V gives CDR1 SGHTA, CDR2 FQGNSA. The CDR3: CASSFIAGGPYEQYF. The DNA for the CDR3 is TGTGCCAGCAGCTTTATAGCGGGAGGGCCCTACGAGCAGTACTTC.

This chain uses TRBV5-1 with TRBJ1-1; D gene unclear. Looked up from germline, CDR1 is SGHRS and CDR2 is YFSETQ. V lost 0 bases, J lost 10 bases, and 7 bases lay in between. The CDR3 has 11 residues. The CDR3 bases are TGCGCCAGCAGCTTGGGGCATCGAGCTTTCTTT. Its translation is CASSLGHRAFF.

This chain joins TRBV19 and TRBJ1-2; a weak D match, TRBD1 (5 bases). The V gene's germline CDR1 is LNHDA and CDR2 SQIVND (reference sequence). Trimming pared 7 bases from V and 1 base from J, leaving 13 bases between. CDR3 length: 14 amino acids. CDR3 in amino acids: CASKPDSFNYGYTF. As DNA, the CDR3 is TGTGCCAGTAAACCTGACAGTTTTAACTATGGCTACACCTTC.

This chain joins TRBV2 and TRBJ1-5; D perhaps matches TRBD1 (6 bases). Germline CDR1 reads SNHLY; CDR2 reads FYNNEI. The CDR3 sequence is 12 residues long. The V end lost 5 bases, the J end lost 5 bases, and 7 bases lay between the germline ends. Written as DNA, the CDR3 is TGTGCCAGCAGTCCAGGGGATCAGCCCCAGCATTTT. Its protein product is CASSPGDQPQHF.

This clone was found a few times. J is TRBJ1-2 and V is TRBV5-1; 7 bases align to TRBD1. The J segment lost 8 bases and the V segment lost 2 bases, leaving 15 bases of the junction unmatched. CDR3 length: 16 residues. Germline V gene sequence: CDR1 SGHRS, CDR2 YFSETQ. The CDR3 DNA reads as TGCGCCAGCAGCTTTAGCACGGAAGGGGGCGTAAGGGGCTACACCTTC. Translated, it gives CASSFSTEGGVRGYTF.

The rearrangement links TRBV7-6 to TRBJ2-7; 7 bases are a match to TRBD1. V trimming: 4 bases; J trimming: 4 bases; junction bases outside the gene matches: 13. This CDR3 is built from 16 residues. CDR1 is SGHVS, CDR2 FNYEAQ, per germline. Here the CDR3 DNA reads TGTGCCAGCAGCTCAGGAGAGGGGGCAGGGGATTACGAGCAGTACTTC. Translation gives CASSSGEGAGDYEQYF. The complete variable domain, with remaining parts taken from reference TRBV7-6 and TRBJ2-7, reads GAGVSQSPRYKVTKRGQDVALRCDPISGHVSLYWYRQALGQGPEFLTYFNYEAQQDKSGLPNDRFSAERPEGSISTLTIQRTEQRDSAMYRCASSSGEGAGDYEQYFGPGTRLTVT.

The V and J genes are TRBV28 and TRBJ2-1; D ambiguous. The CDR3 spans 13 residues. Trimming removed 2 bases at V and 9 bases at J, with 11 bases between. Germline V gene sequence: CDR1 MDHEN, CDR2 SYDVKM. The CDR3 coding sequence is TGTGCCAGCAGTTTAATCAAAGTTAGTGAGCAGTTCTTC. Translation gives CASSLIKVSEQFF.

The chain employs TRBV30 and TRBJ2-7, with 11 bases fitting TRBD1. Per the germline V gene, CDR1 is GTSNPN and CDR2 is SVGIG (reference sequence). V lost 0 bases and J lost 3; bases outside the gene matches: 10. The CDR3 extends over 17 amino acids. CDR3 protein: CAWSVGPGTGGYYEQYF. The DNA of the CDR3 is TGTGCCTGGAGTGTCGGGCCAGGGACAGGGGGTTACTACGAGCAGTACTTC. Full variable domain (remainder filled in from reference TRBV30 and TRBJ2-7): SQTIHQWPATLVQPVGSPLSLECTVEGTSNPNLYWYRQAAGRGLQLLFYSVGIGQISSEVPQNLSASRPQDRQFILSSKKLLLSDSGFYLCAWSVGPGTGGYYEQYFGPGTRLTVT.

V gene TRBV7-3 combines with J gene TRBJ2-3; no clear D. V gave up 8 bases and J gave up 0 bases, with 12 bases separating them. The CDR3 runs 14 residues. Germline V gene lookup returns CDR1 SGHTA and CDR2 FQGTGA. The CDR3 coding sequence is TGTGCCAGCGCCGCGGCGCTAAGCACAGATACGCAGTATTTT. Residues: CASAAALSTDTQYF.

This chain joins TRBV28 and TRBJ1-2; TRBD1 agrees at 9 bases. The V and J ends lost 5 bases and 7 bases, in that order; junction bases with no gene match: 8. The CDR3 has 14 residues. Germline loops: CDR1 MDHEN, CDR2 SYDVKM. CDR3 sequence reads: CASSRTDRGLGYTF. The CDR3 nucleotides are TGTGCCAGCAGTCGGACGGACAGGGGACTTGGCTACACCTTC.